This section outlines one TCR beta chain sequence together with its context. The junction departs from germline at one end; a sequencing error may be responsible. CDR3 size: 14 residues. Germline V gene data show CDR1 as SSHAT and CDR2 as FNYEAQ (reference sequence). The sample comes from a study of T cell responses to AZD1222 COVID-19 vaccine. Assay used: immunoSEQ multiplex PCR; TCRdb lists only in-frame clones, some missing. The profile shows hundreds of thousands of clones, almost 95% of them singletons. The sequencing used peripheral blood, collected 28 days after the second AZD1222 dose. V and J are TRBV7-7 and TRBJ2-1; TRBD2 is a possible D gene (5 bases). The sequence was collected from an adult who received the AZD1222 COVID-19 vaccine. The CDR3 sequence is CASSLEVTTLEQFF. CDR3 nucleotides: TGTGCTAGCAGCTTAGAGGTGACTACCCTTGAGCAGTTCTTC.